The clone carrying this T cell receptor (beta chain) was observed at least ten times. Its antigen remains unknown. The data originate from a study of neurological immune-mediated disorders. The CDR3 has 15 amino acids. Germline lookup yields CDR1 SGHRS and CDR2 YFSETQ. With 4 bases removed from V and 4 bases from J, the gap between germline ends came to 15 bases. Findings of the study overall: A possible signature appeared as one related-CDR3 cluster, in which phylogenetic grouping placed the repertoires of 18 of 34 multiple sclerosis patients.

Every sequencing run produced over 160 million TCR-beta sequences, and the sequences from any one run covered 15-18 subjects. TCRdb analysed the 5' RACE reads with MiXCR anew, one entry per CDR3 protein. The sample consists of roughly 70,000 distinct CDR3 sequences, around 5.2% of them appearing once. The unsorted libraries originated from 2 million PBMCs kept at -80 C. The receptor comes from a woman aged 25 to 39 with multiple sclerosis. Material: PBMCs. The chain joins TRBV5-1 to TRBJ2-1; D call uncertain. CDR3: CASSLARLGYNEQFF. CDR3 DNA: TGCGCCAGCAGCCTGGCCCGCTTAGGGTACAATGAGCAGTTCTTC.